This T cell receptor (beta chain) is from a study of graft-versus-host responses after intestinal transplantation. Overall study findings and caveats: High graft-versus-host to host-versus-graft clonal ratios were seen in allografts of patients with graft-donor T cell macrochimerism. Marrow from the recipient contained GvH clones, some of which had appeared first in ileum or blood.

The V gene's germline CDR1 is GTSNPN and CDR2 SVGIG (reference sequence). This CDR3 contains 16 residues. V lost 3 bases to trimming and J lost 3 bases; unmatched junction nucleotides: 12. Of note for this clone: Its antigen is unidentified.

Sequenced by immunoSEQ multiplex PCR; TCRdb stores in-frame clones only, minus some. The sample yields around 100,000 clones, about 90% seen once. This chain uses TRBV30 with TRBJ2-7; 9 bases are shared with TRBD1. The sequence was obtained from a human donor who was the organ donor for an intestinal transplant. The sequences come from unstimulated CD4+ T cells sorted from spleen or lymph node cells, collected before transplant. This CDR3 reads CAWRVDRTGVYYEQYF. CDR3 nucleotide sequence: TGTGCCTGGAGAGTAGACCGGACAGGGGTCTACTACGAGCAGTACTTC.